Described below is a single T cell receptor beta chain sequence and its context. The sample belongs to a study of cytomegalovirus exposure and HLA in healthy donors. CDR3 length equals 13 residues. Trimming stripped 5 bases from V and 6 bases from J, with 14 bases between. CDR1 and CDR2 (germline): SGHRS, YFSETQ. The PCR had 60 Vbeta and 13 Jbeta primers. Profiling relied on immunoSEQ multiplex PCR, and the TCRdb table lists in-frame clones only, not all of them. The repertoire holds about 100,000 clones, with roughly three quarters as singletons. Sequenced input: PBMCs. The clonotype originates from a woman in her sixties or seventies in good health and CMV-seronegative. This chain uses TRBV5-1 with TRBJ1-1; D is perhaps TRBD1 (6 bases). The CDR3 DNA sequence: TGCGCCAGCAGTTCAGGACAGATCCCTGAAGCTTTCTTT. This encodes CASSSGQIPEAFF.